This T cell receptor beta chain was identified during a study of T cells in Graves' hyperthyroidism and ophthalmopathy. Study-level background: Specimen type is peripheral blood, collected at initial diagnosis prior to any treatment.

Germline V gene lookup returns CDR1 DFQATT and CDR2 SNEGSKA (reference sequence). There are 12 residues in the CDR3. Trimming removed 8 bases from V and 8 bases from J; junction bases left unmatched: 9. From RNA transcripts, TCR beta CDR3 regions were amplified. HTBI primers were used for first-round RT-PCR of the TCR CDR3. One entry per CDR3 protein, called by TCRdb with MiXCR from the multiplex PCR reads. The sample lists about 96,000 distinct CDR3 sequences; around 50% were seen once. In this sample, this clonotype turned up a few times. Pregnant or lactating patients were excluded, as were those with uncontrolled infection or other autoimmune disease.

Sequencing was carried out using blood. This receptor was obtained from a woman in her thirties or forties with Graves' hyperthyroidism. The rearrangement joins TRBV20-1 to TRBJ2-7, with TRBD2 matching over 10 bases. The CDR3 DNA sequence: TGCAGTCCCCTAGCGGGAGCCAGGAAGCAGTACTTC. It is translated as CSPLAGARKQYF.